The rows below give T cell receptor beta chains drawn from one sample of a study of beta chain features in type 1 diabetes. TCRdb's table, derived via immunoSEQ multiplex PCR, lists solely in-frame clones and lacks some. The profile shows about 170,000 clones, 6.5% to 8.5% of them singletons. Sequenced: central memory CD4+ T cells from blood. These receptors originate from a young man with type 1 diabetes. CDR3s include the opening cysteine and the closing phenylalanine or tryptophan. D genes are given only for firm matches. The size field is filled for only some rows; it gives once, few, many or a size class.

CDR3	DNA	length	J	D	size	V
CAGQGAFF	TGTGCCGGACAGGGAGCTTTCTTT	8	TRBJ1-1	TRBD1	few	TRBV11-1
CATSRLAGVYNEQFF	TGTGCCACCAGCAGACTAGCGGGAGTTTACAATGAGCAGTTCTTC	15	TRBJ2-1	TRBD2	NA	TRBV15
CASSFLVVSGRSLGEQYF	TGTGCCAGCAGCTTTTTAGTTGTTAGCGGGAGGTCCTTGGGGGAGCAGTACTTC	18	TRBJ2-7	TRBD2	NA	TRBV5-6
CSVRGSGVAQPQHF	TGCAGCGTGAGAGGTTCAGGGGTGGCTCAGCCCCAGCATTTT	14	TRBJ1-5	NA	few	TRBV29-1
CASSPGTSGGETQYF	TGCGCCAGCAGCCCAGGGACTAGCGGCGGGGAGACCCAGTACTTC	15	TRBJ2-5	TRBD2	few	TRBV4-1
CASSLERGNTEAFF	TGTGCCAGCAGCTTAGAACGGGGGAACACTGAAGCTTTCTTT	14	TRBJ1-1	NA	NA	TRBV11-2
CASSSERVYEQYF	TGTGCCAGCAGTTCGGAGCGGGTCTACGAGCAGTACTTC	13	TRBJ2-7	NA	NA	TRBV27
CASSETWPTGELFF	TGTGCCAGCAGTGAAACCTGGCCCACCGGGGAGCTGTTTTTT	14	TRBJ2-2	NA	NA	TRBV6-1
CASSNLQETQYF	TGTGCCAGTAGTAACCTACAAGAGACCCAGTACTTC	12	TRBJ2-5	NA	NA	TRBV19
CASSQADSGGDEQFF	TGCGCCAGCAGCCAAGCCGATTCGGGAGGCGATGAGCAGTTCTTC	15	TRBJ2-1	TRBD2	few	TRBV4-3
CASSHLGRAEEPNEKLFF	TGCGCCAGCAGCCACTTAGGGAGGGCAGAGGAGCCTAATGAAAAACTGTTTTTT	18	TRBJ1-4	NA	few	TRBV4-1
CASSQDWQGALGYTF	TGCGCCAGCAGCCAAGATTGGCAGGGGGCTTTGGGCTACACCTTC	15	TRBJ1-2	TRBD1	NA	TRBV4-3
CASSPVAGGSGDTQYF	TGCGCCAGCAGCCCGGTTGCGGGGGGGTCAGGAGATACGCAGTATTTT	16	TRBJ2-3	TRBD2	few	TRBV5-1
CASSPQGLGEQYF	TGTGCCAGCAGCCCACAGGGGCTGGGGGAGCAGTACTTC	13	TRBJ2-7	TRBD1	few	TRBV7-9
CASSLAGRTSGGADNEQFF	TGTGCCAGCAGCTTAGCGGGTCGGACTAGCGGGGGGGCGGACAATGAGCAGTTCTTC	19	TRBJ2-1	TRBD2	few	TRBV7-2
CASSSRTGFNQPQHF	TGTGCCAGCAGTAGTAGGACAGGGTTCAATCAGCCCCAGCATTTT	15	TRBJ1-5	TRBD1	few	TRBV6-5
CASSSLDSVTYEQYF	TGTGCCAGCAGCTCATTAGACAGTGTTACCTACGAGCAGTACTTC	15	TRBJ2-7	NA	NA	TRBV7-2
CASSQDRDQPQHF	TGCGCCAGCAGCCAAGACAGGGATCAGCCCCAGCATTTT	13	TRBJ1-5	NA	NA	TRBV4-1
CASSQAVSEKLFF	TGCGCCAGCAGCCAAGCCGTCTCGGAAAAACTGTTTTTT	13	TRBJ1-4	NA	NA	TRBV4-3
CASNSRMGPNEKLFF	TGTGCCAGCAATTCACGGATGGGGCCCAATGAAAAACTGTTTTTT	15	TRBJ1-4	NA	few	TRBV2
CAWSPNLGGQYF	TGTGCCTGGAGTCCCAACCTCGGGGGGCAGTACTTC	12	TRBJ2-5	TRBD2	NA	TRBV30
CASAPSAGLASPGANVLTF	TGTGCCAGCGCCCCCTCAGCGGGATTGGCTTCCCCTGGGGCCAACGTCCTGACTTTC	19	TRBJ2-6	TRBD2	few	TRBV5-4
CASREADTQYF	TGTGCCAGCAGAGAGGCAGATACGCAGTATTTT	11	TRBJ2-3	NA	few	TRBV6-6
CASSLWDLRRSSYNEQFF	TGTGCCAGCAGTTTATGGGACTTGCGCCGGAGCTCCTACAATGAGCAGTTCTTC	18	TRBJ2-1	NA	few	TRBV28
CASSVGGSTGKTEAFF	TGTGCCAGCAGCGTAGGGGGGTCAACAGGGAAAACTGAAGCTTTCTTT	16	TRBJ1-1	NA	NA	TRBV9
CASRESLAGAQYF	TGTGCCAGCAGGGAAAGCCTAGCGGGGGCGCAGTATTTT	13	TRBJ2-3	TRBD2	few	TRBV6-4
CASTEEGATEAFF	TGTGCCAGCACCGAAGAGGGTGCCACTGAAGCTTTCTTT	13	TRBJ1-1	NA	NA	TRBV2
CASSLGISGNADTQYF	TGCGCCAGCAGCTTGGGAATTAGCGGGAACGCAGATACGCAGTATTTT	16	TRBJ2-3	TRBD2	NA	TRBV5-1
CASSRGETEAFF	TGTGCCAGCTCACGGGGGGAAACTGAAGCTTTCTTT	12	TRBJ1-1	NA	many	TRBV18
CASSLAGGTPYNEQFF	TGTGCCAGCAGCTTAGCGGGGGGGACCCCATACAATGAGCAGTTCTTC	16	TRBJ2-1	TRBD2	many	TRBV11-3
CASSLQSLRYYEQYF	TGCGCCAGCAGCCTACAGTCGTTGAGATACTACGAGCAGTACTTC	15	TRBJ2-7	NA	few	TRBV4-1
CASSPWDKANEKLFF	TGTGCCAGCAGCCCGTGGGACAAGGCGAATGAAAAACTGTTTTTT	15	TRBJ1-4	NA	few	TRBV9
CASRPGGGPYEQYF	TGTGCCAGCAGGCCCGGGGGGGGGCCCTACGAGCAGTACTTC	14	TRBJ2-7	TRBD2	few	TRBV6-6
CASSTSGAKNIQYF	TGTGCCAGCAGTACAAGCGGGGCCAAAAACATTCAGTACTTC	14	TRBJ2-4	NA	NA	TRBV6-5
CASTPGGDTGELFF	TGTGCCAGTACTCCAGGGGGCGACACCGGGGAGCTGTTTTTT	14	TRBJ2-2	TRBD1	NA	TRBV28
CASSLQPSAGLGFFEQYF	TGTGCCAGCAGCTTACAACCCTCCGCCGGACTAGGATTCTTCGAGCAGTACTTC	18	TRBJ2-7	TRBD2	NA	TRBV5-4
CASSEGRGDTQYF	TGTGCCAGCAGTGAAGGAAGAGGAGATACGCAGTATTTT	13	TRBJ2-3	NA	NA	TRBV25-1
CASSLNGQTYEQYF	TGTGCCAGCAGTTTAAATGGACAGACCTACGAGCAGTACTTC	14	TRBJ2-7	NA	NA	TRBV27
CASSDLGGGRSYEQYF	TGTGCCAGCAGTGACTTAGGGGGAGGGCGGTCCTACGAGCAGTACTTC	16	TRBJ2-7	NA	few	TRBV2
CASSATGTGVHEQYF	TGTGCCAGCAGTGCCACCGGGACGGGGGTCCACGAGCAGTACTTC	15	TRBJ2-7	NA	few	TRBV25-1
CASRRGIQETQYF	TGTGCCAGCAGGCGGGGGATCCAAGAGACCCAGTACTTC	13	TRBJ2-5	TRBD2	NA	TRBV6-5
CASSPQGAAINSPLHF	TGTGCCAGCAGCCCACAGGGGGCGGCGATTAATTCACCCCTCCACTTT	16	TRBJ1-6	TRBD1	few	TRBV7-9
CASSSRETGELFF	TGTGCCAGCAGCTCCAGGGAAACCGGGGAGCTGTTTTTT	13	TRBJ2-2	NA	NA	TRBV7-9
CAGGAGGYEQFF	TGTGCGGGAGGGGCGGGAGGCTATGAGCAGTTCTTC	12	TRBJ2-1	TRBD2	NA	TRBV7-9
CASSGSGVGYTF	TGTGCCAGCAGTGGGTCCGGGGTTGGCTACACCTTC	12	TRBJ1-2	NA	NA	TRBV6-1
CASSLAGHGYEQYF	TGTGCCAGCAGCTTAGCGGGACACGGATACGAGCAGTACTTC	14	TRBJ2-7	NA	NA	TRBV7-2
CASSPLMASGKETQYF	TGTGCCAGTAGTCCGCTAATGGCTAGCGGTAAAGAGACCCAGTACTTC	16	TRBJ2-5	TRBD2	few	TRBV19
CASSFTGGSSNQPQHF	TGTGCCAGCAGCTTTACCGGGGGTAGTAGCAATCAGCCCCAGCATTTT	16	TRBJ1-5	NA	NA	TRBV5-4
CASSVNRGSNEKLFF	TGTGCCAGCAGTGTCAACAGGGGGAGCAATGAAAAACTGTTTTTT	15	TRBJ1-4	TRBD1	NA	TRBV2
CASSIRESSYEQYF	TGTGCCAGTAGTATCCGAGAAAGCTCCTACGAGCAGTACTTC	14	TRBJ2-7	NA	few	TRBV19
CASSPYRGDNEQFF	TGTGCCAGCAGTCCGTACAGGGGGGATAATGAGCAGTTCTTC	14	TRBJ2-1	TRBD1	few	TRBV27
CASSTSSGTSGSNEQFF	TGTGCCAGCAGTACCTCAAGCGGGACTAGCGGGTCGAATGAGCAGTTCTTC	17	TRBJ2-1	TRBD2	few	TRBV28
CASSGQTSDEQYF	TGTGCCAGCAGCGGACAGACATCGGACGAGCAGTACTTC	13	TRBJ2-7	NA	NA	TRBV6-5
CSVWGTGSMNTEAFF	TGCAGCGTGTGGGGGACAGGGAGTATGAACACTGAAGCTTTCTTT	15	TRBJ1-1	TRBD1	NA	TRBV29-1